Listed below are T cell receptor beta chains from one sample, sequenced in a study of T cell responses to AZD1222 COVID-19 vaccine. Profiling relied on immunoSEQ multiplex PCR, and the TCRdb table lists in-frame clones only, not all of them. Of some 150,000 clones detected, about 87% appear once; the ten largest clones hold approximately 3.1%. The sequencing used peripheral blood, collected on day 0 of MenACWY control vaccination. The origin of the receptors is an adult in good health. Both conserved end residues are part of each CDR3. The D gene is left open where the match is weak. Clone size, where shown, is once, few, many, or a class for clones that have expanded.

clone size	D gene	V gene	J gene	CDR3 protein	CDR3 DNA
.	TRBD1	TRBV4-2	TRBJ2-6	CASSQDPGQGKFGANVLTF	TGTGCCAGCAGCCAAGATCCGGGACAGGGCAAGTTCGGGGCCAACGTCCTGACTTTC
.	.	TRBV5-1	TRBJ2-1	CASSGDLSSYNEQFF	TGCGCCAGCAGCGGGGATTTAAGCTCCTACAATGAGCAGTTCTTC
few	.	TRBV3-1/TRBV3-2	TRBJ2-1	CASSHQGRHEQFF	TGTGCCAGCAGTCATCAGGGTAGGCATGAGCAGTTCTTC
.	.	TRBV19	TRBJ2-3	CASSAVTSSTDTQYF	TGTGCCAGTAGCGCAGTTACGTCTAGCACAGATACGCAGTATTTT
.	.	TRBV4-2	TRBJ1-5	CASSQDRGGVNQPQHF	TGTGCCAGCAGCCAAGACCGAGGGGGGGTAAATCAGCCCCAGCATTTT
.	.	TRBV30	TRBJ1-1	CAWRRLQMNTEAFF	TGTGCCTGGAGAAGGCTCCAGATGAACACTGAAGCTTTCTTT
.	.	TRBV9	TRBJ2-1	CASSVAVTVNEQFF	TGTGCCAGCAGCGTAGCGGTTACGGTCAATGAGCAGTTCTTC
.	TRBD1	TRBV3-1/TRBV3-2	TRBJ1-3	CASSLGPDRVAGNTIYF	TGTGCCAGCAGCCTCGGCCCGGACAGGGTGGCAGGAAACACCATATATTTT
.	.	TRBV12-3/TRBV12-4	TRBJ2-7	CASSSGFRSEQYF	TGTGCCAGCAGTTCAGGTTTCAGGTCCGAGCAGTACTTC
.	.	TRBV5-4	TRBJ2-1	CASSSLTRRTNEQFF	TGTGCCAGCAGCTCACTAACCCGGCGGACCAATGAGCAGTTCTTC
.	.	TRBV5-4	TRBJ2-1	CASSWDGVSGGNEQFF	TGTGCCAGCAGCTGGGACGGGGTGTCAGGGGGGAATGAGCAGTTCTTC
once	.	TRBV11-3	TRBJ2-7	CASSSFGGPYEQYF	TGTGCCAGCAGCTCTTTCGGCGGCCCCTACGAGCAGTACTTC
few	.	TRBV19	TRBJ2-2	CASSLGAANTGELFF	TGTGCCAGTAGCCTGGGGGCCGCGAACACCGGGGAGCTGTTTTTT
.	TRBD1	TRBV5-1	TRBJ2-3	CASSPDRVVSDTQYF	TGCGCCAGCAGCCCGGACAGGGTTGTTTCAGATACGCAGTATTTT
.	TRBD2	TRBV29-1	TRBJ2-3	CSVELGAGGRDTQYF	TGCAGCGTTGAATTGGGAGCGGGAGGGCGAGATACGCAGTATTTT
.	TRBD1	TRBV25-1	TRBJ2-7	CASSEGTGAYEQYF	TGTGCCAGCAGTGAAGGGACAGGGGCCTACGAGCAGTACTTC
.	.	TRBV5-6	TRBJ1-4	CASSLVGGTNEKLFF	TGTGCCAGCAGCTTGGTGGGGGGTACTAATGAAAAACTGTTTTTT
.	TRBD1	TRBV11-3	TRBJ2-1	CASRGQSSYNEQFF	TGTGCCAGCAGGGGACAGTCCTCCTACAATGAGCAGTTCTTC
.	.	TRBV6-5	TRBJ2-7	CASSYSSVYSYEQYF	TGTGCCAGCAGTTACTCTTCCGTTTACTCCTACGAGCAGTACTTC
.	.	TRBV6-5	TRBJ1-2	CASRQAFNYGYTF	TGTGCCAGTCGACAGGCGTTTAACTATGGCTACACCTTC
.	.	TRBV5-5	TRBJ1-1	CASSLRDSNTEAFF	TGTGCCAGCAGCTTGCGGGACTCGAACACTGAAGCTTTCTTT
.	TRBD1	TRBV11-3	TRBJ1-1	CASSSGQGATEAFF	TGTGCCAGCAGCTCGGGACAGGGGGCAACTGAAGCTTTCTTT
.	.	TRBV12-3/TRBV12-4	TRBJ1-5	CASTRGRNQPQHF	TGTGCCAGCACCCGAGGACGAAATCAGCCCCAGCATTTT
.	.	TRBV7-9	TRBJ1-2	CASSPDINYGYTF	TGTGCCAGCAGCCCGGACATTAACTATGGCTACACCTTC
.	.	TRBV9	TRBJ1-1	CASSVVGESTEAFF	TGTGCCAGCAGCGTAGTAGGGGAAAGCACTGAAGCTTTCTTT
.	TRBD1	TRBV6-2/TRBV6-3	TRBJ2-7	CASSYSGGGQGLAQYF	TGTGCCAGCAGTTACTCTGGCGGAGGACAGGGATTGGCGCAGTACTTC
.	TRBD1	TRBV27	TRBJ2-7	CASSRGQGPYEQYF	TGTGCCAGCAGTCGAGGACAGGGCCCCTACGAGCAGTACTTC
.	TRBD1	TRBV7-2	TRBJ2-3	CASRPGQGTDTQYF	TGTGCCAGCAGACCCGGACAGGGAACAGATACGCAGTATTTT
.	.	TRBV10-2	TRBJ1-4	CASSEPPLIPGGGKLFF	TGCGCCAGCAGTGAGCCCCCGCTTATACCGGGCGGTGGAAAACTGTTTTTT
few	.	TRBV11-2	TRBJ2-7	CASRALRRAYEQYF	TGTGCCAGCAGAGCTTTGAGGCGAGCCTACGAGCAGTACTTC
.	TRBD1	TRBV18	TRBJ1-1	CASSPGRQGATNTEAFF	TGTGCCAGCTCACCAGGTCGGCAGGGGGCAACGAACACTGAAGCTTTCTTT
few	TRBD1	TRBV12-5	TRBJ2-7	CASGLDRGQGAFEQYF	TGTGCTAGTGGTTTGGACCGGGGACAGGGGGCTTTTGAGCAGTACTTC
.	.	TRBV7-3	TRBJ2-7	CASNTGAIRGSSYEQYF	TGTGCCAGCAACACTGGGGCCATCCGGGGGAGCTCCTACGAGCAGTACTTC
.	.	TRBV9	TRBJ2-2	CASSVVGGTGELFF	TGTGCCAGCAGCGTAGTAGGCGGCACCGGGGAGCTGTTTTTT
.	.	TRBV5-5	TRBJ1-5	CASSPQADSNQPQHF	TGTGCCAGCAGCCCCCAGGCAGACTCAAATCAGCCCCAGCATTTT
.	TRBD1	TRBV2	TRBJ1-1	CASYYRGQGTEAFF	TGTGCCAGCTATTACCGGGGACAGGGAACTGAAGCTTTCTTT
.	.	TRBV18	TRBJ1-1	CASSPPGNTEAFF	TGTGCCAGCTCACCCCCAGGTAACACTGAAGCTTTCTTT